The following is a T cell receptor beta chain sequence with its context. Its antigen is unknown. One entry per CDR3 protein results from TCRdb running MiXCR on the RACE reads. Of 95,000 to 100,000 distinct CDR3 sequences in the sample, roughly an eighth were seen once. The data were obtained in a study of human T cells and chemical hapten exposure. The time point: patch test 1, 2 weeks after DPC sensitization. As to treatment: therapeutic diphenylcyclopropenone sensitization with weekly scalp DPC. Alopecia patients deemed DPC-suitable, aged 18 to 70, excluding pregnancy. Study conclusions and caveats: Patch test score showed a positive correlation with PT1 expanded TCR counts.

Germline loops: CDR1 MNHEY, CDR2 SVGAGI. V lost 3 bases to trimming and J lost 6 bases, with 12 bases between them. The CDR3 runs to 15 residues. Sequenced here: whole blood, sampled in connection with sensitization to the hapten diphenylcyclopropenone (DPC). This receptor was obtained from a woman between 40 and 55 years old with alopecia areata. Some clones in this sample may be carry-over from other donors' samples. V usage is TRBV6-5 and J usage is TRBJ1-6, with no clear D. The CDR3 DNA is TGTGCCAGCAGTTATCAGAGGGCGGTTAATTCACCCCTCCACTTT. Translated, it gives CASSYQRAVNSPLHF.